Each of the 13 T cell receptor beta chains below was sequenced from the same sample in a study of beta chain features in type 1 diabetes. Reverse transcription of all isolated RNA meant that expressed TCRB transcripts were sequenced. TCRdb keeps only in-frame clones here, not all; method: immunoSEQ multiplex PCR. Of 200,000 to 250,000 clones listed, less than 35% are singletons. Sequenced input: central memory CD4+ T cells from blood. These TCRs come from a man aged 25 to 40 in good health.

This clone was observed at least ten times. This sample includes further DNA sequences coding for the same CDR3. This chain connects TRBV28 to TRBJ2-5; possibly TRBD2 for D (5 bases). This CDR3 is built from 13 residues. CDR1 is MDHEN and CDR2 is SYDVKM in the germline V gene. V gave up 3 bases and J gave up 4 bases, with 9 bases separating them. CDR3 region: CASSLGGGETQYF. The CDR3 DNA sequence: TGTGCCAGCAGTTTGGGCGGAGGAGAGACCCAGTACTTC. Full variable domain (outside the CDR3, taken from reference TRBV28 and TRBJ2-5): DVKVTQSSRYLVKRTGEKVFLECVQDMDHENMFWYRQDPGLGLRLIYFSYDVKMKEKGDIPEGYSVSREKKERFSLILESASTNQTSMYLCASSLGGGETQYFGPGTRLLVL.

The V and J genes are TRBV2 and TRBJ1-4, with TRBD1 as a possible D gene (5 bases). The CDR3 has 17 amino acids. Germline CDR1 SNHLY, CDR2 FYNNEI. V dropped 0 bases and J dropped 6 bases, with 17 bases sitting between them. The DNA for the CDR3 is TGTGCCAGCAGTGAAGCGGCTTCAGGGTTGCAGGATGAAAAACTGTTTTTT. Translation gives CASSEAASGLQDEKLFF.

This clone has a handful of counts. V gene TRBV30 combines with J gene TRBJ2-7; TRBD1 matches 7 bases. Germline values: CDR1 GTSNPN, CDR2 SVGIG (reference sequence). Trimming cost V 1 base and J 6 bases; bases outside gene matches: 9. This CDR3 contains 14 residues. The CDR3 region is CAWSEGQPASEQYF. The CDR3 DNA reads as TGTGCCTGGAGTGAGGGACAGCCGGCAAGCGAGCAGTACTTC.

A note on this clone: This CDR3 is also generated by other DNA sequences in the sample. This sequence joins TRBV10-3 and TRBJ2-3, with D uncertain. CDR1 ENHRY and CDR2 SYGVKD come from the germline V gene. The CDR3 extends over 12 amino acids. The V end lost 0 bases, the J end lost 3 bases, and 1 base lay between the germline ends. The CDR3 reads CAISESTDTQYF. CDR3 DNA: TGTGCCATCAGTGAGTCTACAGATACGCAGTATTTT.

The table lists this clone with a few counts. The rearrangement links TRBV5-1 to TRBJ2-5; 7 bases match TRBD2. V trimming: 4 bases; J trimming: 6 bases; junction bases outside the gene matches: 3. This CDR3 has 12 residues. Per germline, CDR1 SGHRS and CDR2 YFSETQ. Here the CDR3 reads CASSPGGKTQYF. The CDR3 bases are TGCGCCAGCAGCCCGGGGGGAAAGACCCAGTACTTC.

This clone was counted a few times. This CDR3 is CASSIGKGERQSFF. CDR3 in DNA: TGTGCCAGTAGTATCGGTAAAGGGGAACGCCAATCTTTCTTT. The chain is built from TRBV19 and TRBJ1-1; tentative D call: TRBD1 (5 bases). Germline assignment: CDR1 LNHDA and CDR2 SQIVND (reference sequence). The CDR3 sequence is 14 residues long. The germline V and J ends were trimmed by 3 bases and 12 bases, with 20 bases remaining between them.

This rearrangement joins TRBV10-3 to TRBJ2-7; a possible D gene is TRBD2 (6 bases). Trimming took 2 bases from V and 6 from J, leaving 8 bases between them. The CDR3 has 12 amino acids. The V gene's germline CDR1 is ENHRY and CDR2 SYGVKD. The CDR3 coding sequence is TGTGCCATCAGTGAGACTAGCCGCGAGCAGTACTTC. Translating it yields CAISETSREQYF.

CDR3 DNA: TGTGCCAGCACCGACGGGACAGGGGAAGCTTTCTTT. Protein sequence: CASTDGTGEAFF. V gene TRBV28 combines with J gene TRBJ1-1, with 9 bases identical to TRBD1. J lost 8 bases, V lost 7 bases, and 5 bases had no gene match. The CDR3 is made up of 12 amino acids. Looked up from germline, CDR1 is MDHEN and CDR2 is SYDVKM.

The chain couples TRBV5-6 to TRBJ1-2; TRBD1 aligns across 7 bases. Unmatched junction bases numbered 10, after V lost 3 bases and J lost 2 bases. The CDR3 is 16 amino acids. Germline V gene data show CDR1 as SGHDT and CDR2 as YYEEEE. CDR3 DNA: TGTGCCAGCAGCTCAACAGAGACAGGGAAGAACTATGGCTACACCTTC. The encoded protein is CASSSTETGKNYGYTF.

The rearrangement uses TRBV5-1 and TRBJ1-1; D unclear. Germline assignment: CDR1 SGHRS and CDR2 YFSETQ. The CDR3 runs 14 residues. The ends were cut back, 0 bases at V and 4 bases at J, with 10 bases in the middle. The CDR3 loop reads CASSLEVGGTEAFF. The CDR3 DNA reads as TGCGCCAGCAGCTTGGAGGTGGGAGGCACTGAAGCTTTCTTT.

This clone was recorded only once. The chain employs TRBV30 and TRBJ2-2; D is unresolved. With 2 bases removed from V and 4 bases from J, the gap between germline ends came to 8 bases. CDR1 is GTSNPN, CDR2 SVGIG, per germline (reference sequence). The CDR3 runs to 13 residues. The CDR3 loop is CAWSRTITGELFF. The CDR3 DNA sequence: TGTGCCTGGAGTAGAACTATCACCGGGGAGCTGTTTTTT.

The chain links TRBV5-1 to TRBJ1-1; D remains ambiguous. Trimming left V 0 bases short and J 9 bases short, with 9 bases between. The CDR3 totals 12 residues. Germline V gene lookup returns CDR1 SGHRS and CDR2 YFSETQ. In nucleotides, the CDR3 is TGCGCCAGCAGCTTGGGGCGGTCCCAAGCTTTCTTT. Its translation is CASSLGRSQAFF.

The CDR3 DNA follows: TGTGCCAGCAGCTTCGGGTTCATATCGTACGAGCAGTACTTC. It codes for CASSFGFISYEQYF. The chain uses TRBV7-8 and TRBJ2-7; D gene ambiguous. The germline gives CDR1 SGHVS, CDR2 FQNEAQ. CDR3 size: 14 residues. V was shortened by 3 bases and J by 4 bases, with 13 bases between the two germline ends.